Each of the 5 T cell receptor beta chains below was sequenced from the same sample in a study of cytomegalovirus exposure and HLA in healthy donors. Use of 60 Vbeta and 13 Jbeta primers characterized the PCR. Generated by immunoSEQ multiplex PCR, the TCRdb table keeps only in-frame clones and is missing some. The sample lists around 180,000 clones, over 80% seen once, with 0.95% to 1.5% in the top ten. What was sequenced was PBMCs. These receptors originate from a boy aged 2 to 9 in good health and CMV-seronegative.

The chain employs TRBV11-3 and TRBJ2-5; perhaps TRBD2 as D (5 bases). CDR1 is SGHNT, CDR2 YENEEA, per germline. This CDR3 comprises 13 residues. Deletions cut 6 bases from V and 4 bases from J, with 12 bases between. CDR3 sequence reads: CASSRGFGETQYF. The CDR3 bases are TGTGCCAGCAGTCGGGGTTTTGGAGAGACCCAGTACTTC.

In its sample, this clone was seen once. This chain joins TRBV7-3 and TRBJ2-3; 7 bases match TRBD2. The CDR3 consists of 15 residues. V trimming: 6 bases; J trimming: 4 bases; junction bases outside the gene matches: 10. Per germline, CDR1 SGHTA and CDR2 FQGTGA. The CDR3 coding sequence is TGTGCCAGCAGTCCAAGCGGGATAGGGGCAGATACGCAGTATTTT. This codes for CASSPSGIGADTQYF.

V is TRBV7-9 and J is TRBJ2-1, with 12 bases that match TRBD2. The V gene's germline CDR1 is SEHNR and CDR2 FQNEAQ (reference sequence). J was trimmed by 6 bases and V by 3 bases; bases with no gene match: 9. The CDR3 totals 17 residues. The CDR3 region is CASSLMLAGGRGNEQFF. The CDR3 bases are TGTGCCAGCAGCTTGATGCTAGCGGGGGGGCGGGGCAATGAGCAGTTCTTC.

Comment on this clone: One junction end does not reproduce the germline sequence, and a read error may be involved. The rearrangement uses TRBV5-1 and TRBJ2-1; 12 bases align to TRBD2. CDR3 length equals 16 residues. CDR1 and CDR2 (germline): SGHRS, YFSETQ. CDR3 nucleotide sequence: TGCGCCGGCAGCCCACGACTAGCGGGAGCCTACAATGAGCAGTTCTTC. Protein: CAGSPRLAGAYNEQFF.

V gene TRBV11-1 combines with J gene TRBJ2-5; D may be TRBD1 (6 bases). V shed 2 bases and J shed 5 bases, with 9 bases lying between them. Germline V lookup: CDR1 SGHAT, CDR2 FQDESV (reference sequence). The CDR3 runs to 13 residues. The CDR3 sequence is CASSLLQGETQYF. CDR3 coding DNA: TGTGCCAGCAGCTTACTACAGGGCGAGACCCAGTACTTC.